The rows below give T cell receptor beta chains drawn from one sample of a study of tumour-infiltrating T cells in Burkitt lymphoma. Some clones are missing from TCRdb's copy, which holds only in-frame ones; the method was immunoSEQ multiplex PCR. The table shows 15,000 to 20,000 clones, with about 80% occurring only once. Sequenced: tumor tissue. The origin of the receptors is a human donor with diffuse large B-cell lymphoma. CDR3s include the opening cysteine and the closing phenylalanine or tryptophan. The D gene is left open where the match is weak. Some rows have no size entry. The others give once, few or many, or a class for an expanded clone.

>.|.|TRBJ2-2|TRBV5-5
CASSLGVLLNTGELFF
TGTGCCAGCAGCTTGGGTGTACTATTAAACACCGGGGAGCTGTTTTTT
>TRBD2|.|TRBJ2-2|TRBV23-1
CASSHELAGDTGELFF
TGCGCCAGCAGTCACGAACTAGCGGGAGACACCGGGGAGCTGTTTTTT
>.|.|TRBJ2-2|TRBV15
CAISSSFPGELFF
TGTGCCATCAGTAGTAGCTTCCCCGGGGAGCTGTTTTTT
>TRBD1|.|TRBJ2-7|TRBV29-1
CSVVYRGTYEQYF
TGCAGCGTAGTTTACAGGGGGACCTACGAGCAGTACTTC
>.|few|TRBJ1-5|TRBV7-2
CASSLGPRDQPQHF
TGTGCCAGCAGCTTAGGGCCGCGTGATCAGCCCCAGCATTTT
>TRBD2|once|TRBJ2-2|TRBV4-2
CASSHPGLAGRTGELFF
TGTGCCAGCAGCCACCCCGGACTAGCGGGGCGCACCGGGGAGCTGTTTTTT
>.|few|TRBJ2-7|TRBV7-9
CASSLESSYEQYF
TGTGCCAGCAGCCTTGAGAGCTCCTACGAGCAGTACTTC
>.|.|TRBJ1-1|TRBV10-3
CAIRGPNTEAFF
TGTGCCATCAGAGGACCGAACACTGAAGCTTTCTTT
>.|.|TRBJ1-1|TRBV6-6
CASSFDTSGLNTEAFF
TGTGCCAGCAGTTTTGACACTTCGGGGCTGAACACTGAAGCTTTCTTT
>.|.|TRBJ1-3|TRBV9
CASSLGETWTGNTIYF
TGTGCCAGCAGCCTGGGGGAGACTTGGACTGGAAACACCATATATTTT
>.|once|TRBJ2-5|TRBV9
CASSVEGGLSETQYF
TGTGCCAGCAGCGTAGAGGGGGGGCTATCGGAGACCCAGTACTTC
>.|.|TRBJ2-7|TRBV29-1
CSVVWLGIYEQYF
TGCAGCGTTGTATGGTTAGGGATCTACGAGCAGTACTTC
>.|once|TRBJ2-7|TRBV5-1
CASSLTTLSYEQYF
TGCGCCAGCAGCTTGACTACGCTCTCCTACGAGCAGTACTTC
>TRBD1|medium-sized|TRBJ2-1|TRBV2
CASFPGQGYNEQFF
TGTGCCAGCTTTCCGGGACAGGGTTACAATGAGCAGTTCTTC
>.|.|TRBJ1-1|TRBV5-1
CASSFLTGTANTEAFF
TGCGCCAGCAGCTTCCTCACCGGGACCGCGAACACTGAAGCTTTCTTT
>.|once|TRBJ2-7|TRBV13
CASSLVLGGGAYEQYF
TGTGCCAGCAGCTTAGTACTCGGGGGCGGAGCCTACGAGCAGTACTTC
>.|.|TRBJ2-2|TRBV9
CASSVGVAANTGELFF
TGTGCCAGCAGCGTTGGAGTAGCGGCGAACACCGGGGAGCTGTTTTTT
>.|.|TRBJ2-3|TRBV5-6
CASSSEGSRDTQYF
TGTGCCAGCAGCTCCGAGGGCTCACGAGATACGCAGTATTTT
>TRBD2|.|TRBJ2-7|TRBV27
CASSSTPTSGSYEQYF
TGTGCCAGCAGTTCTACCCCGACTAGCGGTTCCTACGAGCAGTACTTC
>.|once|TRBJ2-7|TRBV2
CASEGESSYEQYF
TGTGCCAGCGAGGGGGAGAGCTCCTACGAGCAGTACTTC